This T cell receptor beta chain derives from a study of T-cell reconstitution after alpha-beta-depleted transplantation in children. Germline CDR1 MDHEN, CDR2 SYDVKM. The CDR3 is 13 residues long. Trimming pared 11 bases from V and 3 bases from J, leaving 16 bases between. Unique molecular identifiers were built into the TCRbeta library. TCRdb ran MiXCR on the PCR reads and lists one entry per CDR3 protein. The sample consists of over 400,000 distinct CDR3 sequences, around 12% of them appearing once. The starting material was PBMCs from the stem cell graft donor, obtained from the stem cell graft. The chain joins TRBV28 to TRBJ1-2; perhaps TRBD1 as D (6 bases). The receptor was isolated from a human donor who donated a stem cell graft to a child with combined immunodeficiency. CDR3: CAVWTANHYGYTF. The DNA of the CDR3 is TGTGCCGTCTGGACAGCAAACCACTATGGCTACACCTTC.